This record covers a single T cell receptor (beta chain). Its specificity is unknown. CDR3 length: 13 residues. Germline V gene sequence: CDR1 LNHDA, CDR2 SQIVND (reference sequence). Germline trimming cut 5 bases from V and 10 bases from J; bases unmatched to any gene: 10. In the ViraFEST assay, antigen-specific CD4+ clonotypes were identified by expansion after peptide-pool stimulation. CD4+ T cell isolation took place after nine to eleven days of culture. PCR showed that the person got SARS-CoV-2 infection at some point between March and December 2020. These data are taken from a study of vaccination effects on CD4 cells after COVID-19. Using immunoSEQ multiplex PCR, the repertoire was profiled, and TCRdb retains in-frame clones only, with some absent. The data contain about 45,000 clones, 60% to 75% of them singletons.

The chain links TRBV19 to TRBJ1-1, with 7 bases aligning to TRBD1. This TCR came from a human donor who had a prior SARS-CoV-2 infection. The sequencing used CD4+ T cells from PBMCs cultured with a peptide pool, collected before COVID-19 vaccination. Here the CDR3 reads CASSARGQSGAFF. The CDR3 nucleotides are TGTGCCAGTAGTGCAAGGGGACAGTCGGGAGCTTTCTTT.